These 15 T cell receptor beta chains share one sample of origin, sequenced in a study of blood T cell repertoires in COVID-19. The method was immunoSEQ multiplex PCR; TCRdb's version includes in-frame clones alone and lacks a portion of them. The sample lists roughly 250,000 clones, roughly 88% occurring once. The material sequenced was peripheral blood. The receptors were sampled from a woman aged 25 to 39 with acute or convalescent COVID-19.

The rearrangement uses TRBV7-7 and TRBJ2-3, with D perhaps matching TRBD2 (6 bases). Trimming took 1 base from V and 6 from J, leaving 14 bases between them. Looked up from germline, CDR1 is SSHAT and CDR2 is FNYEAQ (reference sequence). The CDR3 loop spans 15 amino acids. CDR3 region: CASSLGSGAGDTQYF. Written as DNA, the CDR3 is TGTGCCAGCAGCTTAGGGTCGGGAGCAGGGGATACGCAGTATTTT. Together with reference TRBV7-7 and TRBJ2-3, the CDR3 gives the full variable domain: GAGVSQSPRYKVTKRGQDVTLRCDPISSHATLYWYQQALGQGPEFLTYFNYEAQPDKSGLPSDRFSAERPEGSISTLTIQRTEQRDSAMYRCASSLGSGAGDTQYFGPGTRLTVL.

CDR3 in amino acids: CASSVTSGRPGELFF. For the CDR3, the DNA is TGTGCCAGCAGCGTGACTAGCGGGAGACCCGGGGAGCTGTTTTTT. This rearrangement joins TRBV5-4 to TRBJ2-2; 12 bases agree with TRBD2. This CDR3 is built from 15 residues. Germline V gives CDR1 SGHNT, CDR2 YYREEE (reference sequence). V shed 4 bases and J 6 bases; nucleotides not matched to a gene: 4.

CDR3 in amino acids: CASSPRTGGYEQYF. The CDR3 DNA reads as TGTGCCAGCAGCCCCCGGACAGGGGGCTACGAGCAGTACTTC. The J gene is TRBJ2-7, the V gene TRBV7-8; 10 nucleotides match TRBD1. After removal of 5 bases from V and 3 bases from J, the junction contained 4 bases not matched to a gene. CDR1 SGHVS and CDR2 FQNEAQ come from the germline V gene. The CDR3 contains 14 residues. The full variable domain, with the rest looked up from reference TRBV7-8 and TRBJ2-7, is GAGVSQSPRYKVAKRGQDVALRCDPISGHVSLFWYQQALGQGPEFLTYFQNEAQLDKSGLPSDRFFAERPEGSVSTLKIQRTQQEDSAVYLCASSPRTGGYEQYFGPGTRLTVT.

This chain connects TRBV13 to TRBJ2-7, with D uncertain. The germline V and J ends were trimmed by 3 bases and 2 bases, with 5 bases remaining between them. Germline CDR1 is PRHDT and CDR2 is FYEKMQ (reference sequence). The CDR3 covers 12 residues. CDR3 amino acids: CASSFSPYEQYF. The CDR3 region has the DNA TGTGCCAGCAGCTTTTCTCCCTACGAGCAGTACTTC.

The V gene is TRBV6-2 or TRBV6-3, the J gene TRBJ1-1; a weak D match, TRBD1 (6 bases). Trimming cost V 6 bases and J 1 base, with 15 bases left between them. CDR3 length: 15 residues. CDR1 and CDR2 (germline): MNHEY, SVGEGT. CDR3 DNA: TGTGCCAGCAGCCCACTCGGACAGTCGAACACTGAAGCTTTCTTT. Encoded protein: CASSPLGQSNTEAFF.

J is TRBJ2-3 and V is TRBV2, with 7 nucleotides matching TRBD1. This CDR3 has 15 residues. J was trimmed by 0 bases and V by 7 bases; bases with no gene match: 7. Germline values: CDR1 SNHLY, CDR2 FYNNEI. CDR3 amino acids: CASKVTGASTDTQYF. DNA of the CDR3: TGTGCCAGCAAAGTCACAGGGGCTAGCACAGATACGCAGTATTTT.

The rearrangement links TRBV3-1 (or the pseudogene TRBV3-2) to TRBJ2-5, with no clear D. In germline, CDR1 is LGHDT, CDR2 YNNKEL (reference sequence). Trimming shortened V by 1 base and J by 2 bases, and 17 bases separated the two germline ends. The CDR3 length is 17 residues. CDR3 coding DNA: TGTGCCAGCAGCCAAGCCCAATTGGGTCGCGGTCAAGAGACCCAGTACTTC. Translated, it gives CASSQAQLGRGQETQYF.

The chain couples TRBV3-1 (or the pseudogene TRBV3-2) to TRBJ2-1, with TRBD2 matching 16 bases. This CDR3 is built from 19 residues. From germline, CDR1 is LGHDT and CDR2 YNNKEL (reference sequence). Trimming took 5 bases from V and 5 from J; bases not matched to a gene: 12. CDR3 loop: CASSDGTSGRAKHNNEQFF. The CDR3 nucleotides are TGTGCCAGCAGCGACGGGACTAGCGGGAGGGCGAAACACAACAATGAGCAGTTCTTC.

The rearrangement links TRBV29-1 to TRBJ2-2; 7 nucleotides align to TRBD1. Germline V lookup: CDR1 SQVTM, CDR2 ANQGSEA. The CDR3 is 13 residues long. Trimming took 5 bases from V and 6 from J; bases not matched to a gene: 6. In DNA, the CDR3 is TGCAGCGTTTCGACAGGGATGGCCGGGGAGCTGTTTTTT. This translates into CSVSTGMAGELFF.

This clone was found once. The CDR3 region is CASSLGQVSYEQYF. The CDR3 nucleotides are TGTGCCAGCAGCTTAGGACAGGTCTCCTACGAGCAGTACTTC. The chain has TRBV11-2 and TRBJ2-7; D perhaps matches TRBD1 (6 bases). This CDR3 contains 14 residues. CDR1 is SGHAT and CDR2 is FQNNGV in the germline V gene. The V end lost 1 base, the J end lost 0 bases, and 7 bases lay between the germline ends.

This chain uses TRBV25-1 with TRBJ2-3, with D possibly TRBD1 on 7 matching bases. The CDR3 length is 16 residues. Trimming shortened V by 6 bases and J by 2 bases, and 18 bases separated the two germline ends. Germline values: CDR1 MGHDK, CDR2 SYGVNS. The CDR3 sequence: CASSGGGGGYTDTQYF. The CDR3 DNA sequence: TGTGCCAGCAGCGGGGGAGGAGGGGGCTACACAGATACGCAGTATTTT.

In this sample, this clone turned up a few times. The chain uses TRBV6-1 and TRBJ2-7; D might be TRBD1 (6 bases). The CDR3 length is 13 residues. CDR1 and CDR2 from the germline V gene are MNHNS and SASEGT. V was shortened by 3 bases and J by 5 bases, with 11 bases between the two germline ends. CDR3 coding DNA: TGTGCCAGCAGTGACGCCGGACAGAACGAGCAGTACTTC. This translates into CASSDAGQNEQYF.

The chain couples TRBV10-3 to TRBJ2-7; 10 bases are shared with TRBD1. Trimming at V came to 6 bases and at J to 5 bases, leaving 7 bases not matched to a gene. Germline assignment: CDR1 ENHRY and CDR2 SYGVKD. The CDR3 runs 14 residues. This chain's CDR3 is CAISRDRGLNEQYF. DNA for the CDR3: TGTGCCATCAGCCGGGACAGGGGATTGAACGAGCAGTACTTC.

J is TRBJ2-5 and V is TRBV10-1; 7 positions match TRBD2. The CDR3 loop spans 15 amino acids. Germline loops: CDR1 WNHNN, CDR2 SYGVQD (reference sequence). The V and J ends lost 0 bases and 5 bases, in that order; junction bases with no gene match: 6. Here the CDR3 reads CASSESGRREETQYF. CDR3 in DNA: TGCGCCAGCAGTGAGTCAGGTCGGCGGGAGGAGACCCAGTACTTC.

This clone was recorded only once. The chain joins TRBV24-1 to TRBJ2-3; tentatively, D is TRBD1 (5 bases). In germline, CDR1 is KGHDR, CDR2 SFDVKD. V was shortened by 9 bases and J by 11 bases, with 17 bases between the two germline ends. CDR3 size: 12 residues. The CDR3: CATESRGMGQYF. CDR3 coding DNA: TGTGCCACCGAATCTAGGGGCATGGGGCAGTATTTT.